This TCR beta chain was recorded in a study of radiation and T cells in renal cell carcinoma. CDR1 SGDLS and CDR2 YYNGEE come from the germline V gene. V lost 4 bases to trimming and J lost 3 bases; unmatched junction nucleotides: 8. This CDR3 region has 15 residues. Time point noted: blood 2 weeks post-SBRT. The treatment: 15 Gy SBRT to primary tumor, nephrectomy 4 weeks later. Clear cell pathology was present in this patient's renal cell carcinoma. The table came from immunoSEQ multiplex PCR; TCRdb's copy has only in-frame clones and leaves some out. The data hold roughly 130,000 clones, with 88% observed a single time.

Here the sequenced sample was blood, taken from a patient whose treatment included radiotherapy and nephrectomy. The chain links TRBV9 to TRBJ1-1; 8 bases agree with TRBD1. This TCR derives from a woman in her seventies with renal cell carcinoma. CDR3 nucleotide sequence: TGTGCCAGCAGCTTCTCGACAGGGGCGGACACTGAAGCTTTCTTT. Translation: CASSFSTGADTEAFF.